This T cell receptor (beta chain) is from a study of identical twins. Study observations and caveats: While abundant cord blood beta clonotypes carried fewer insertions, memory repertoires showed no such pattern. With monozygotic twins, out-of-frame TCR alpha sharing exceeded what models estimated. Beta out-of-frame twin sharing showed a weaker excess.

In TCRdb, the 5' RACE reads were re-called with MiXCR into one record per CDR3 protein. Counted here are about 810,000 distinct CDR3 sequences, around 12% occurring once; the ten biggest clones make up around 1.5%. The CDR3 totals 21 residues. V dropped 3 bases and J dropped 5; count of bases not matched to a gene: 19. Germline values: CDR1 MDHEN, CDR2 SYDVKM. Remarks on this clonotype: Its antigen is unknown.

These data also featured in a second study, about yellow fever vaccine responses in identical twins.

This rearrangement joins TRBV28 to TRBJ2-5; 15 nucleotides align to TRBD2. What was sequenced was PBMCs. This TCR came from a woman in her late teens or twenties in good health. As DNA, the CDR3 is TGTGCCAGCAGTTTTCCGCGGCCGCCGGGACTAGCGGGGGGACTAAAGGAGACCCAGTACTTC. It encodes CASSFPRPPGLAGGLKETQYF.